The table lists the clone carrying this T cell receptor (beta chain) with a count of one. This entry is derived from a study of blood T cell repertoires in COVID-19. CDR3 length equals 16 residues. Germline-derived CDR1 and CDR2 are SGHKS and YYEKEE (reference sequence). Trimming cost V 0 bases and J 5 bases; bases outside gene matches: 10. Sequencing was performed with immunoSEQ multiplex PCR; in TCRdb, only in-frame clones are kept and a portion is missing. The sample contains tens of thousands of clones, approximately 76% of which appear only once. This receptor was obtained from a man in his sixties or seventies with acute or convalescent COVID-19. Material: peripheral blood. The chain links TRBV5-5 to TRBJ1-2, with 7 bases fitting TRBD1. This chain's CDR3 is CASSLEQGNAGYGYTF. Written as DNA, the CDR3 is TGTGCCAGCAGCTTGGAACAGGGGAACGCCGGATATGGCTACACCTTC. The whole variable domain, filled in from reference TRBV5-5 and TRBJ1-2, reads DAGVTQSPTHLIKTRGQQVTLRCSPISGHKSVSWYQQVLGQGPQFIFQYYEKEERGRGNFPDRFSARQFPNYSSELNVNALLLGDSALYLCASSLEQGNAGYGYTFGSGTRLTVV.